What follows is one T cell receptor beta chain and its context. No antigen is known for it. The sample originates from a study of T cell responses to AZD1222 COVID-19 vaccine. Findings and caveats of the study: Baseline serostatus was positive in only six AZD1222 recipients.

Assay: immunoSEQ multiplex PCR; the TCRdb copy retains only in-frame clones and omits some. The sample includes approximately 74,000 clones, just over 85% of them seen just once. The clonotype originates from an adult in good health. The sample in question was peripheral blood, obtained on day 0 of AZD1222 vaccination.

Here the CDR3 reads CASSLASQYGEKLFF. The DNA for the CDR3 is TGCGCCAGCAGCTTGGCCAGTCAGTACGGCGAAAAACTGTTTTTT. J is TRBJ1-4 and V is TRBV5-1; no reliable D call. The CDR3 spans 15 residues. Trimming took 0 bases from V and 8 from J, leaving 14 bases between them. Germline V gives CDR1 SGHRS, CDR2 YFSETQ. Combining the CDR3 with reference TRBV5-1 and TRBJ1-4 gives the whole variable domain KAGVTQTPRYLIKTRGQQVTLSCSPISGHRSVSWYQQTPGQGLQFLFEYFSETQRNKGNFPGRFSGRQFSNSRSEMNVSTLELGDSALYLCASSLASQYGEKLFFGSGTQLSVL.